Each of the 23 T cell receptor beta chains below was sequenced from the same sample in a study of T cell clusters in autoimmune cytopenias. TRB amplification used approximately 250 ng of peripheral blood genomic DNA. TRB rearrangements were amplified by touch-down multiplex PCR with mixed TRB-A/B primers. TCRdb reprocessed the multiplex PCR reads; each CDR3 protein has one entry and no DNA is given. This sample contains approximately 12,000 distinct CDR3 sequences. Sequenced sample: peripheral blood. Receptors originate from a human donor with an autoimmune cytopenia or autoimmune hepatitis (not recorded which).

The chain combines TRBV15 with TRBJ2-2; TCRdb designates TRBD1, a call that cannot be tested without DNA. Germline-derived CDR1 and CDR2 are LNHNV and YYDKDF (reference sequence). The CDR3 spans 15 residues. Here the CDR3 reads CATSIRGPGAGELFF.

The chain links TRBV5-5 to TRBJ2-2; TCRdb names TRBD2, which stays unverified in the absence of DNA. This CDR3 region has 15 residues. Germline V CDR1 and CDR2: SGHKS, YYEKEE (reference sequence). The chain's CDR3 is CASSLTGGRTGELFF.

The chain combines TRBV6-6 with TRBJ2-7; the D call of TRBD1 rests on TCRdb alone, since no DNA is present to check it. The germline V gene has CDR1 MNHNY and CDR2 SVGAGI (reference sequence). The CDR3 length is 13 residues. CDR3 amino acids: CASRGQGGNEQYF.

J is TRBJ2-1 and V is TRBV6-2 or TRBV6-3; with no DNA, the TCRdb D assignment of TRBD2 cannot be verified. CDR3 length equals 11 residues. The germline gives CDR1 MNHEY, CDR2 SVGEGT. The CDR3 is CASRGVDEQFF.

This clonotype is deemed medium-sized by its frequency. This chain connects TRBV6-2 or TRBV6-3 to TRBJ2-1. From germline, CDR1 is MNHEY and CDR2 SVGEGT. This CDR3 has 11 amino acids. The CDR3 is CASSNPNEQFF.

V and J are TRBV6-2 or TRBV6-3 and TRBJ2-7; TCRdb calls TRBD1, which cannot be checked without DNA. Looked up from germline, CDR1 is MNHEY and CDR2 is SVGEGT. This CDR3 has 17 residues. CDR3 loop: CASSYSGQGVSSYEQYF.

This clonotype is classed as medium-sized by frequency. CDR3 amino acids: CATSRDLDTGELFF. This chain links TRBV15 with TRBJ2-2. The CDR3 spans 14 residues. CDR1 is LNHNV and CDR2 is YYDKDF in the germline V gene (reference sequence).

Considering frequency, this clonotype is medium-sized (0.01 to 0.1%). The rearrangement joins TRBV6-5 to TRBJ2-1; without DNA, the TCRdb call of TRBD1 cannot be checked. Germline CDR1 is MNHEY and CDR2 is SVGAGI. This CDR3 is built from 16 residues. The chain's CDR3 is CASSPALAGATNEQFF.

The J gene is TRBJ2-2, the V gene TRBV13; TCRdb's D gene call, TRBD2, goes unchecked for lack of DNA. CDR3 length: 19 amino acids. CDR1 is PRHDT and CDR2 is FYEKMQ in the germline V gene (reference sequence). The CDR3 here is CASSRKLTRLAGGPGELFF.

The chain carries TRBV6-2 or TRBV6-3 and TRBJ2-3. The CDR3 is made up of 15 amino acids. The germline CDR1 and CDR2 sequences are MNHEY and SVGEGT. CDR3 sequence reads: CASSYSTVSTDTQYF.

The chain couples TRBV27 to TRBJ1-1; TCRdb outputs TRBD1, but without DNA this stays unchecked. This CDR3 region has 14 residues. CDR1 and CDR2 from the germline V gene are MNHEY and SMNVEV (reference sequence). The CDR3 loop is CASSFGQPNTEAFF.

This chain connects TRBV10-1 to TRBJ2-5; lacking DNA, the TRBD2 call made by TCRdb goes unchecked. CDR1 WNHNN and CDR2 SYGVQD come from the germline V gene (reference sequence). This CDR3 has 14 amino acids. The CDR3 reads CASSSGTSSKTQYF.

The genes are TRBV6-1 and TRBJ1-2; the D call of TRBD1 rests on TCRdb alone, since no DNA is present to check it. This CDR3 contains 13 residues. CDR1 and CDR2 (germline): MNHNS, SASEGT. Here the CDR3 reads CASHPGTGLGYTF.

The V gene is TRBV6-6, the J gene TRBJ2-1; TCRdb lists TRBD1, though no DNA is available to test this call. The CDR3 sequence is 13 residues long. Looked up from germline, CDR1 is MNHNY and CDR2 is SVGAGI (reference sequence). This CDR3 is CATGQDLRNEQFF.

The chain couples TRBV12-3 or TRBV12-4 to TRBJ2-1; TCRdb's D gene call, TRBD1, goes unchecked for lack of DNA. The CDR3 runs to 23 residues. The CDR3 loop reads CASSLALRSWSQGMSSSGNEQFF.

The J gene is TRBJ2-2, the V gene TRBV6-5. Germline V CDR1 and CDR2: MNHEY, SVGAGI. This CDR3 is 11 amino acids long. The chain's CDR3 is CASTRTGELFF.

CDR3 protein: CAIPPDQETQYF. The chain couples TRBV27 to TRBJ2-5; TCRdb gives TRBD1 as the D gene, but with no DNA this cannot be confirmed. This CDR3 is built from 12 residues. Germline CDR1 reads MNHEY; CDR2 reads SMNVEV (reference sequence).

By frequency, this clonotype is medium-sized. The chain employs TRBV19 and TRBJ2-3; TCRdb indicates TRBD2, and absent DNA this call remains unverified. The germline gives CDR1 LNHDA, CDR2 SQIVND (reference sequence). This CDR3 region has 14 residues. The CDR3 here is CASSASGGLDTQYF. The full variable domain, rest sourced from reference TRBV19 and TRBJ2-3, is DGGITQSPKYLFRKEGQNVTLSCEQNLNHDAMYWYRQDPGQGLRLIYYSQIVNDFQKGDIAEGYSVSREKKESFPLTVTSAQKNPTAFYLCASSASGGLDTQYFGPGTRLTVL.

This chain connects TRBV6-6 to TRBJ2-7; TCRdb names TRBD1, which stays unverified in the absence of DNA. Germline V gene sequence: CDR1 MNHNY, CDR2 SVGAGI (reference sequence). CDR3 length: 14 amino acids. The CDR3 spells CASSLGQGSHEQYF.

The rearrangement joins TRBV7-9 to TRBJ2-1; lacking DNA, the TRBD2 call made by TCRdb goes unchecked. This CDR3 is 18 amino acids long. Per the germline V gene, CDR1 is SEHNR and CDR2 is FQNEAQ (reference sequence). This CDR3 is CASSHPTSGGESYNEQFF.

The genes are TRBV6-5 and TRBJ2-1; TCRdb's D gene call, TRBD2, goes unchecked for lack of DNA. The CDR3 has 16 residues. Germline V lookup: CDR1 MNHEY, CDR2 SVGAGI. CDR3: CASSRSGGGTYNEQFF.

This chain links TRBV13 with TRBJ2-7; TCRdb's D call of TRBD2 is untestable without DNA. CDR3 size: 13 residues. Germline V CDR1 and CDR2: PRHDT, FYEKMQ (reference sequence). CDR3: CASSLRRRNEQYF. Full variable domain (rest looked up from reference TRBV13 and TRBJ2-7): AAGVIQSPRHLIKEKRETATLKCYPIPRHDTVYWYQQGPGQDPQFLISFYEKMQSDKGSIPDRFSAQQFSDYHSELNMSSLELGDSALYFCASSLRRRNEQYFGPGTRLTVT.

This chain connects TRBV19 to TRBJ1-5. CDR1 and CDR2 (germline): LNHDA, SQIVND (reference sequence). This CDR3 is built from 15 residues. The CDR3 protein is CASSETNIQNQPQHF. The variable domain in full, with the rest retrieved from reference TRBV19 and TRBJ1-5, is DGGITQSPKYLFRKEGQNVTLSCEQNLNHDAMYWYRQDPGQGLRLIYYSQIVNDFQKGDIAEGYSVSREKKESFPLTVTSAQKNPTAFYLCASSETNIQNQPQHFGDGTRLSIL.